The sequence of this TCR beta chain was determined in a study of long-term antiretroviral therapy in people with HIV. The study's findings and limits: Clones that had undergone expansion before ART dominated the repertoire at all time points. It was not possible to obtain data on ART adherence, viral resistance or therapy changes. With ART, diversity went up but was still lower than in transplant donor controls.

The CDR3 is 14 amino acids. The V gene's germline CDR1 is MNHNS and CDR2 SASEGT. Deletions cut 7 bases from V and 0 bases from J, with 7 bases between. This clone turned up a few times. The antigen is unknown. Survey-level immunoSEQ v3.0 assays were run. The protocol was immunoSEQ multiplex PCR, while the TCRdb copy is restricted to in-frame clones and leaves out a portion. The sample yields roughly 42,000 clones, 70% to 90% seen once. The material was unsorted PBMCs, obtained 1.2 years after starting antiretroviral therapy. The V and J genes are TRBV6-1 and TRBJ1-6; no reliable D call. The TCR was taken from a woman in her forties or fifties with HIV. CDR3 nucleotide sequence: TGTGCCAGCACTCAAAGCTCCTATAATTCACCCCTCCACTTT. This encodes CASTQSSYNSPLHF.